This T cell receptor beta chain was identified in a study of response to subunit inactivated influenza vaccine. TCRdb analysed the RT-PCR reads with MiXCR anew, one entry per CDR3 protein. The table lists roughly 760,000 distinct CDR3 sequences, 21% of them singletons. Study-wide results and limits: Each seasonal influenza vaccination recruits few new T cells, the authors suggested.

Concerning this clonotype: Its antigen is not identified.

The germline V gene has CDR1 SGHRS and CDR2 YFSETQ. This CDR3 spans 15 amino acids. V lost 4 bases to trimming and J lost 0 bases, with 12 bases between them. Sample: PBMCs from blood, taken 4 to 6 days after vaccination. This chain joins TRBV5-1 and TRBJ2-3, with D uncertain. This clonotype was obtained from a man between 50 and 59 years old who received an inactivated influenza vaccine. Here the CDR3 reads CASSPVSTSTDTQYF. The CDR3 bases are TGCGCCAGCAGCCCCGTTTCGACTAGCACAGATACGCAGTATTTT. The variable domain in full, completed from reference TRBV5-1 and TRBJ2-3, reads KAGVTQTPRYLIKTRGQQVTLSCSPISGHRSVSWYQQTPGQGLQFLFEYFSETQRNKGNFPGRFSGRQFSNSRSEMNVSTLELGDSALYLCASSPVSTSTDTQYFGPGTRLTVL.